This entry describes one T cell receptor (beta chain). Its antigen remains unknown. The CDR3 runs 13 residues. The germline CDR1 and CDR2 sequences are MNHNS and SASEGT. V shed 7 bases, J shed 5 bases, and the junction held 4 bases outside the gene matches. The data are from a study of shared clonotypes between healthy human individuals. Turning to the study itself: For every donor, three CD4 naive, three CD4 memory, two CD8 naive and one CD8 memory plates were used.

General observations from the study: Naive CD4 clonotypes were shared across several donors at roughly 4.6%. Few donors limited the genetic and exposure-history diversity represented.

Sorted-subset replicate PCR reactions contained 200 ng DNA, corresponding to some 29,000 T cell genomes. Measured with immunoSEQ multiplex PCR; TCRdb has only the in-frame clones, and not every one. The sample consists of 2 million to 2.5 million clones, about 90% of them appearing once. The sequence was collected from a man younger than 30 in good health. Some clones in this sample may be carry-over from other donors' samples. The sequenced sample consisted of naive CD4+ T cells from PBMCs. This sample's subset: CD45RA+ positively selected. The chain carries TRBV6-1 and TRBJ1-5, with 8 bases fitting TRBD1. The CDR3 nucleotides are TGTGCCAGCAATACAGGGGGGTATCAGCCCCAGCATTTT. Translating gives CASNTGGYQPQHF.